Listed below are T cell receptor beta chains from one sample, sequenced in a study of cytomegalovirus exposure and HLA in healthy donors. TCRdb's copy holds only in-frame clones and misses some; the assay was immunoSEQ multiplex PCR. The sample shows approximately 140,000 clones, more than 75% of them seen only once. Sample: PBMCs. These receptors originate from a man between 18 and 35 years old in good health and CMV-seronegative. The CDR3 runs from the conserved cysteine through the conserved F or W. The D gene is left open where the match is weak. Clone size is stated in some rows and not others, as once, few, many or a class when expanded.

cdr3_nt: TGTGCCAGCAGCGTCGGGAGGGGCTACGAGCAGTACTTC; cdr3_aa: CASSVGRGYEQYF; clone_size: .; d_call: TRBD2; cdr3_length: 13; j_call: TRBJ2-7; v_call: TRBV5-4
cdr3_nt: TGCGCCAGCAGTGAGGGCAGGGAGGTGGACGAGCAGTACTTC; cdr3_aa: CASSEGREVDEQYF; clone_size: few; d_call: .; cdr3_length: 14; j_call: TRBJ2-7; v_call: TRBV10-2
cdr3_nt: TGTGCCAGCAGCTTTAGACAGGGAGCCTACGAGCAGTACTTC; cdr3_aa: CASSFRQGAYEQYF; clone_size: few; d_call: TRBD1; cdr3_length: 14; j_call: TRBJ2-7; v_call: TRBV7-9
cdr3_nt: TGTGCCAGTAGCGGGCTAGCGGGAGGCTACGAGCAGTACTTC; cdr3_aa: CASSGLAGGYEQYF; clone_size: .; d_call: TRBD2; cdr3_length: 14; j_call: TRBJ2-7; v_call: TRBV19
cdr3_nt: TGTGCCAGCAGTCCTAGCGGGAAAGAGACCCAGTACTTC; cdr3_aa: CASSPSGKETQYF; clone_size: .; d_call: TRBD2; cdr3_length: 13; j_call: TRBJ2-5; v_call: TRBV6-1
cdr3_nt: TGTGCCAGCAGCTTTTCACAGGGATCCTACGAGCAGTACTTC; cdr3_aa: CASSFSQGSYEQYF; clone_size: .; d_call: .; cdr3_length: 14; j_call: TRBJ2-7; v_call: TRBV5-6
cdr3_nt: TGTGCCAGCAGGACGACAGGGGGAGTCCACGAGCAGTACTTC; cdr3_aa: CASRTTGGVHEQYF; clone_size: .; d_call: TRBD1; cdr3_length: 14; j_call: TRBJ2-7; v_call: TRBV6-4
cdr3_nt: TGTGCCAGCAGGCAGGGACAGGAGAACTATGGCTACACCTTC; cdr3_aa: CASRQGQENYGYTF; clone_size: .; d_call: TRBD1; cdr3_length: 14; j_call: TRBJ1-2; v_call: TRBV6-5
cdr3_nt: TGTGCCAGCTCAACGACAGGGGTCAGGCAGCCCCAGCATTTT; cdr3_aa: CASSTTGVRQPQHF; clone_size: .; d_call: TRBD1; cdr3_length: 14; j_call: TRBJ1-5; v_call: TRBV18
cdr3_nt: TGTGCCAGCATCAGTAACTATGGCTACACCTTC; cdr3_aa: CASISNYGYTF; clone_size: .; d_call: .; cdr3_length: 11; j_call: TRBJ1-2; v_call: TRBV28
cdr3_nt: TGTGCCATCAGTGGTGACACTTCCTACGAGCAGTACTTC; cdr3_aa: CAISGDTSYEQYF; clone_size: .; d_call: .; cdr3_length: 13; j_call: TRBJ2-7; v_call: TRBV10-3
cdr3_nt: TGCGCCAGCAGTACTAGCGGGAGGACTACCGGGGAGCTGTTTTTT; cdr3_aa: CASSTSGRTTGELFF; clone_size: .; d_call: TRBD2; cdr3_length: 15; j_call: TRBJ2-2; v_call: TRBV5-1
cdr3_nt: TGTGCCAGCAGTTTACGTCGAGGGGGCCTTTGGGAGCTGTTTTTT; cdr3_aa: CASSLRRGGLWELFF; clone_size: .; d_call: TRBD1; cdr3_length: 15; j_call: TRBJ2-2; v_call: TRBV28
cdr3_nt: TGTGCCAGCAGTTACTCGCAGAATCAGCCCCAGCATTTT; cdr3_aa: CASSYSQNQPQHF; clone_size: once; d_call: .; cdr3_length: 13; j_call: TRBJ1-5; v_call: TRBV6-5
cdr3_nt: TGTGCCAGCAGCTTGGCCGGGGCGGGGGGATACAATGAGCAGTTCTTC; cdr3_aa: CASSLAGAGGYNEQFF; clone_size: .; d_call: TRBD2; cdr3_length: 16; j_call: TRBJ2-1; v_call: TRBV5-5
cdr3_nt: TGTGCCAGCAGTTCCTCAGGACAGGGCTATGGCTACACCTTC; cdr3_aa: CASSSSGQGYGYTF; clone_size: once; d_call: TRBD1; cdr3_length: 14; j_call: TRBJ1-2; v_call: TRBV27
cdr3_nt: TGTGCCAGCAGTTACTCATCCTGGGGAGCCAATGAGCAGTTCTTC; cdr3_aa: CASSYSSWGANEQFF; clone_size: .; d_call: .; cdr3_length: 15; j_call: TRBJ2-1; v_call: TRBV6-5
cdr3_nt: TGTGCCAGCAGCCCAGAACAGTGGGGGGATGGCTACACCTTC; cdr3_aa: CASSPEQWGDGYTF; clone_size: .; d_call: .; cdr3_length: 14; j_call: TRBJ1-2; v_call: TRBV7-6
cdr3_nt: TGTGCCAGCAGTTATTCAGGGGGCAGCAATCAGCCCCAGCATTTT; cdr3_aa: CASSYSGGSNQPQHF; clone_size: .; d_call: TRBD1; cdr3_length: 15; j_call: TRBJ1-5; v_call: TRBV6-6
cdr3_nt: TGTGCCAGCAGCGTAGCAGGGCCCACTAACTATGGCTACACCTTC; cdr3_aa: CASSVAGPTNYGYTF; clone_size: .; d_call: .; cdr3_length: 15; j_call: TRBJ1-2; v_call: TRBV9
cdr3_nt: TGTGCCAGCAGCTCCGGGACAGGGATCGGGAACACTGAAGCTTTCTTT; cdr3_aa: CASSSGTGIGNTEAFF; clone_size: few; d_call: TRBD1; cdr3_length: 16; j_call: TRBJ1-1; v_call: TRBV5-8
cdr3_nt: TGTGCCAGCAGTGACGTTAGCGGGAGCACAGATACGCAGTATTTT; cdr3_aa: CASSDVSGSTDTQYF; clone_size: .; d_call: TRBD2; cdr3_length: 15; j_call: TRBJ2-3; v_call: TRBV6-4
cdr3_nt: TGTGCCAGCAGTACCGCGCGGGACACAGATACGCAGTATTTT; cdr3_aa: CASSTARDTDTQYF; clone_size: once; d_call: .; cdr3_length: 14; j_call: TRBJ2-3; v_call: TRBV9
cdr3_nt: TGTGCCAGCAGTTGGACTAGCGGGGGATACGAGCAGTACTTC; cdr3_aa: CASSWTSGGYEQYF; clone_size: .; d_call: TRBD2; cdr3_length: 14; j_call: TRBJ2-7; v_call: TRBV6-5
cdr3_nt: TGTGCCAGCAGCCCCGGACAGGGGGAGACCCAGTACTTC; cdr3_aa: CASSPGQGETQYF; clone_size: .; d_call: TRBD1; cdr3_length: 13; j_call: TRBJ2-5; v_call: TRBV6-1
cdr3_nt: TGTGCCAGCTCGCAGGCCGCGGGACAGCAGCATGAGCAGTTCTTC; cdr3_aa: CASSQAAGQQHEQFF; clone_size: .; d_call: .; cdr3_length: 15; j_call: TRBJ2-1; v_call: TRBV18
cdr3_nt: TGTGCCAGCAGCCCGACGGGGGGAGGGCTTGGCTACACCTTC; cdr3_aa: CASSPTGGGLGYTF; clone_size: .; d_call: .; cdr3_length: 14; j_call: TRBJ1-2; v_call: TRBV7-2
cdr3_nt: TGTGCCTGGAGTTCTTTATCTTCACCCCTCCACTTT; cdr3_aa: CAWSSLSSPLHF; clone_size: .; d_call: .; cdr3_length: 12; j_call: TRBJ1-6; v_call: TRBV30
cdr3_nt: TGCGCCAGCAGCCTCGACTTCGACTGGGAGACTGAAGCTTTCTTT; cdr3_aa: CASSLDFDWETEAFF; clone_size: .; d_call: .; cdr3_length: 15; j_call: TRBJ1-1; v_call: TRBV5-1
cdr3_nt: TGCGCCAGCAGCCGCGACAGGGGAAATTCACCCCTCCACTTT; cdr3_aa: CASSRDRGNSPLHF; clone_size: .; d_call: TRBD1; cdr3_length: 14; j_call: TRBJ1-6; v_call: TRBV4-1
cdr3_nt: TGTGCCAGCAGCTCGGCCGGGGACCGGGACAGCGGATACTACGAGCAGTACTTC; cdr3_aa: CASSSAGDRDSGYYEQYF; clone_size: .; d_call: TRBD1; cdr3_length: 18; j_call: TRBJ2-7; v_call: TRBV13
cdr3_nt: TGTGCCAGCAGCTTAGCGCGGGTCCGACAGGGACAAACAGATACGCAGTATTTT; cdr3_aa: CASSLARVRQGQTDTQYF; clone_size: .; d_call: TRBD1; cdr3_length: 18; j_call: TRBJ2-3; v_call: TRBV7-9
cdr3_nt: TGCAGCGTTGCCCTAGCGCCATCTGACGATACGCAGTATTTT; cdr3_aa: CSVALAPSDDTQYF; clone_size: .; d_call: .; cdr3_length: 14; j_call: TRBJ2-3; v_call: TRBV29-1
cdr3_nt: TGTGCCAGCAGCTTAGCGGCTAGCTACGAGCAGTACTTC; cdr3_aa: CASSLAASYEQYF; clone_size: few; d_call: .; cdr3_length: 13; j_call: TRBJ2-7; v_call: TRBV7-2
cdr3_nt: TGTGCCAGCAGCGCTGGAGGGGCAGCAACAGATCAGCCCCAGCATTTT; cdr3_aa: CASSAGGAATDQPQHF; clone_size: .; d_call: .; cdr3_length: 16; j_call: TRBJ1-5; v_call: TRBV9
cdr3_nt: TGTGCCAGTAAAGAAGCTAGCGGGAGATACGAGCAGTACTTC; cdr3_aa: CASKEASGRYEQYF; clone_size: .; d_call: TRBD2; cdr3_length: 14; j_call: TRBJ2-7; v_call: TRBV19
cdr3_nt: TGTGCCAGCAGCTTAGGTCTAGGGGGCGGTCGGGAGACCCAGTACTTC; cdr3_aa: CASSLGLGGGRETQYF; clone_size: .; d_call: TRBD1; cdr3_length: 16; j_call: TRBJ2-5; v_call: TRBV13
cdr3_nt: TGTGCCAGCAGTTCCCTAGCGCGGGAGATTTCCGAGCAGTACTTC; cdr3_aa: CASSSLAREISEQYF; clone_size: .; d_call: TRBD2; cdr3_length: 15; j_call: TRBJ2-7; v_call: TRBV28
cdr3_nt: TGTGCCAGCTCACCCCGACAGGGAGTTACCGGGGAGCTGTTTTTT; cdr3_aa: CASSPRQGVTGELFF; clone_size: .; d_call: TRBD1; cdr3_length: 15; j_call: TRBJ2-2; v_call: TRBV18
cdr3_nt: TGTGCCTGTCGAGGTACGACTGAAGCTTTCTTT; cdr3_aa: CACRGTTEAFF; clone_size: once; d_call: .; cdr3_length: 11; j_call: TRBJ1-1; v_call: TRBV30
cdr3_nt: TGCACCAGCAGCCAACCGACACTAGCGGGACCCTACGAGCAGTACTTC; cdr3_aa: CTSSQPTLAGPYEQYF; clone_size: .; d_call: .; cdr3_length: 16; j_call: TRBJ2-7; v_call: TRBV1
cdr3_nt: TGTGCCAGCAGCCATGCGCGGGTAGGGTTGGGAGTGAACACCGGGGAGCTGTTTTTT; cdr3_aa: CASSHARVGLGVNTGELFF; clone_size: .; d_call: .; cdr3_length: 19; j_call: TRBJ2-2; v_call: TRBV14
cdr3_nt: TGTGCCAGCAGCTTTCCGTCAGGGCTATCGGGCCTGGATCAGCCCCAGCATTTT; cdr3_aa: CASSFPSGLSGLDQPQHF; clone_size: many; d_call: .; cdr3_length: 18; j_call: TRBJ1-5; v_call: TRBV7-8
cdr3_nt: TGTGCCAGCAGCCAGGACAGGAACAATCAGCCCCAGCATTTT; cdr3_aa: CASSQDRNNQPQHF; clone_size: once; d_call: TRBD1; cdr3_length: 14; j_call: TRBJ1-5; v_call: TRBV7-2
cdr3_nt: TGTGCCAGCGGGCCCTTGGATTCGGACAGGGGAACAGGCGGGGAGCTGTTTTTT; cdr3_aa: CASGPLDSDRGTGGELFF; clone_size: few; d_call: TRBD1; cdr3_length: 18; j_call: TRBJ2-2; v_call: TRBV27
cdr3_nt: TGCGCCAGCAGTGAGTCGACACGGTCCGGGGAGCTGTTTTTT; cdr3_aa: CASSESTRSGELFF; clone_size: .; d_call: .; cdr3_length: 14; j_call: TRBJ2-2; v_call: TRBV10-1
cdr3_nt: TGTGCCAGTAGTATAACGACAGGGTACACTGAAGCTTTCTTT; cdr3_aa: CASSITTGYTEAFF; clone_size: .; d_call: TRBD1; cdr3_length: 14; j_call: TRBJ1-1; v_call: TRBV19
cdr3_nt: TGCGCCAGCAGCACCGGGACTAGCGGGGGGTTCGTGGATTTT; cdr3_aa: CASSTGTSGGFVDF; clone_size: .; d_call: TRBD2; cdr3_length: 14; j_call: TRBJ2-3; v_call: TRBV5-1
cdr3_nt: TGTGCCAGCAGTTCAAGGGACAGGCCGTGGAATGGCTACACCTTC; cdr3_aa: CASSSRDRPWNGYTF; clone_size: .; d_call: TRBD1; cdr3_length: 15; j_call: TRBJ1-2; v_call: TRBV6-6
cdr3_nt: TGTGCCAGCAGCTTGAGGAGGGGCAGGTCACCCCTCCACTTT; cdr3_aa: CASSLRRGRSPLHF; clone_size: .; d_call: .; cdr3_length: 14; j_call: TRBJ1-6; v_call: TRBV11-3
cdr3_nt: TGTGCCAGTAGGGCCGCGGGGTCATCCTACGAGCAGTACTTC; cdr3_aa: CASRAAGSSYEQYF; clone_size: .; d_call: .; cdr3_length: 14; j_call: TRBJ2-7; v_call: TRBV19
cdr3_nt: TGTGCCAGCTCTAAGCGGGAGCGAGCGAACACCGGGGAGCTGTTTTTT; cdr3_aa: CASSKRERANTGELFF; clone_size: .; d_call: TRBD2; cdr3_length: 16; j_call: TRBJ2-2; v_call: TRBV11-3
cdr3_nt: TGTGCCAGCAGCCAACAGGGACAGGTTAAAGGGGATGGCTACACCTTC; cdr3_aa: CASSQQGQVKGDGYTF; clone_size: few; d_call: TRBD1; cdr3_length: 16; j_call: TRBJ1-2; v_call: TRBV7-9
cdr3_nt: TGTGCCAGCACCCCGGGGGGAGCTCAGCCCCAGCATTTT; cdr3_aa: CASTPGGAQPQHF; clone_size: .; d_call: .; cdr3_length: 13; j_call: TRBJ1-5; v_call: TRBV28
cdr3_nt: TGTGCCAGCAGCACTTTGGGACAGGGGGGTTACGAGCAGTACTTC; cdr3_aa: CASSTLGQGGYEQYF; clone_size: .; d_call: TRBD1; cdr3_length: 15; j_call: TRBJ2-7; v_call: TRBV27
cdr3_nt: TGCAGCCTTAGCGGGGAGTCCTACAATGAGCAGTTCTTC; cdr3_aa: CSLSGESYNEQFF; clone_size: once; d_call: TRBD2; cdr3_length: 13; j_call: TRBJ2-1; v_call: TRBV29-1
cdr3_nt: TGTGCCAGCAGGAGGTCCTCCTACGAGCAGTACTTC; cdr3_aa: CASRRSSYEQYF; clone_size: .; d_call: .; cdr3_length: 12; j_call: TRBJ2-7; v_call: TRBV2
cdr3_nt: TGTGCCAGCAGCTTAGGTCTAGCGAACACCGGGGAGCTGTTTTTT; cdr3_aa: CASSLGLANTGELFF; clone_size: .; d_call: .; cdr3_length: 15; j_call: TRBJ2-2; v_call: TRBV11-3
cdr3_nt: TGTGCCAGCAGTTCCACGACAGGGACGGGCTATGGCTACACCTTC; cdr3_aa: CASSSTTGTGYGYTF; clone_size: .; d_call: TRBD1; cdr3_length: 15; j_call: TRBJ1-2; v_call: TRBV6-5
cdr3_nt: TGTGCCAGCAGTGCCCACAGGGGAGCCGATTCACCCCTCCACTTT; cdr3_aa: CASSAHRGADSPLHF; clone_size: .; d_call: TRBD1; cdr3_length: 15; j_call: TRBJ1-6; v_call: TRBV6-1